The T cell receptor (beta chain) described here comes from a study of blood T cell repertoires in COVID-19. V lost 0 bases to trimming and J lost 10 bases; unmatched junction nucleotides: 9. Germline CDR1 is MNHEY and CDR2 is SVGAGI. CDR3 length: 16 amino acids. The authors' processing: Nucleated cell number was recorded as an estimate derived from reference gene primer amplification. Assay: immunoSEQ multiplex PCR; the TCRdb copy retains only in-frame clones and omits some. The V and J calls and the clone size are those of that table, but D and trimming were determined from the DNA. This table has 490,000 or so clones, roughly nine tenths appearing once.

This clonotype was sampled from a woman in her sixties or seventies who had recovered from COVID-19. Sequenced material: PBMCs or T cells enriched from blood (not recorded which). This chain links TRBV6-5 with TRBJ2-1; TRBD1 aligns across 10 bases. CDR3 residues: CASSYSGTGASGEQFF. For the CDR3, the DNA is TGTGCCAGCAGTTACTCCGGGACAGGGGCTTCCGGCGAGCAGTTCTTC.